Below, 19 T cell receptor beta chains from the same sample are listed, as sequenced in a study of T-cell reconstitution after alpha-beta-depleted transplantation in children. TCRbeta library construction was performed incorporating unique molecular identifiers. TCRdb redid the calling of the PCR reads with MiXCR, one entry per CDR3 protein. The sample yields around 700,000 distinct CDR3 sequences, roughly 13% seen once. The sequencing here drew on PBMCs, taken before TCRalphabeta/CD19-depleted stem cell transplant. The origin of the receptors is a girl aged 2 to 10 with congenital amegakaryocytic thrombocytopenia, due to receive a stem cell transplant.

About this clonotype itself: A junction boundary mismatches the germline segment, possibly from a read error. The chain has TRBV5-1 and TRBJ2-1, with 11 bases identical to TRBD2. Germline V gives CDR1 SGHRS, CDR2 YFSETQ. The CDR3 length is 15 residues. CDR3 coding DNA: TGCGCCAGCAGCCTAGGGACTAGCGGCAACAATGAGCAGTCCTTC. Protein: CASSLGTSGNNEQSF.

This chain links TRBV9 with TRBJ2-3; no reliable D call. The length of the CDR3 is 13 residues. V was pared by 0 bases and J by 4 bases, with 6 bases between. Germline loops: CDR1 SGDLS, CDR2 YYNGEE. CDR3: CASSVVVSDTQYF. CDR3 nucleotides: TGTGCCAGCAGCGTAGTAGTGTCAGATACGCAGTATTTT. Full variable domain (outside the CDR3, taken from reference TRBV9 and TRBJ2-3): DSGVTQTPKHLITATGQRVTLRCSPRSGDLSVYWYQQSLDQGLQFLIQYYNGEERAKGNILERFSAQQFPDLHSELNLSSLELGDSALYFCASSVVVSDTQYFGPGTRLTVL.

Many counts were recorded for this clonotype. The chain combines TRBV5-1 with TRBJ1-2, with D possibly TRBD1 on 5 matching bases. The CDR3 is made up of 14 amino acids. Deletions cut 5 bases from V and 3 bases from J, with 14 bases between. Looked up from germline, CDR1 is SGHRS and CDR2 is YFSETQ. The CDR3 DNA reads as TGCGCCAGCAGTCTCACGGGGGACTACTATGGCTACACCTTC. This codes for CASSLTGDYYGYTF.

In this sample, this clonotype turned up many times. This chain joins TRBV12-3 or TRBV12-4 and TRBJ2-3, with 7 positions matching TRBD1. V dropped 4 bases and J dropped 4; count of bases not matched to a gene: 5. This CDR3 contains 14 residues. This CDR3 is CASSWDSQADTQYF. The CDR3, as DNA: TGTGCCAGCAGTTGGGACAGCCAGGCAGATACGCAGTATTTT.

This chain joins TRBV5-1 and TRBJ2-3, with D possibly matching TRBD2 (6 bases). The CDR3 runs to 14 residues. Germline V gene data show CDR1 as SGHRS and CDR2 as YFSETQ. Trimming left V 3 bases short and J 2 bases short, with 10 bases between. CDR3 DNA sequence: TGCGCCAGCAGCTCCGGGACTGTCACAGATACGCAGTATTTT. This gives the protein CASSSGTVTDTQYF.

This clonotype was observed a few times. This chain joins TRBV5-1 and TRBJ2-3, with TRBD2 identical over 15 bases. The CDR3 spans 17 residues. The V gene end was trimmed by 4 bases and the J gene end by 5 bases; junction bases not matched to a gene: 8. Germline V gene data show CDR1 as SGHRS and CDR2 as YFSETQ. The CDR3 is CASSPGLAGGPGDTQYF. CDR3 bases: TGCGCCAGCAGCCCAGGACTAGCGGGAGGGCCAGGAGATACGCAGTATTTT.

V is TRBV12-3 or TRBV12-4 and J is TRBJ2-5; no definite D call. The CDR3 runs 13 residues. V was pared by 3 bases and J by 4 bases, with 9 bases between. As DNA, the CDR3 is TGTGCCAGCAGTTTTTTGTTTGGAGAGACCCAGTACTTC. This sequence encodes CASSFLFGETQYF.

In this sample, this clonotype turned up many times. This rearrangement joins TRBV6-1 to TRBJ2-7; 9 bases are shared with TRBD1. The CDR3 runs to 15 residues. CDR1 MNHNS and CDR2 SASEGT come from the germline V gene. V was pared by 6 bases and J by 9 bases, with 15 bases of the junction left unmatched. The CDR3 coding sequence is TGTGCCAGCAGACGGCGTACAGGGGGCGTCGATGTGCAGTACTTC. Protein: CASRRRTGGVDVQYF.

With respect to this clonotype: A junction end diverges from the germline sequence, so it may reflect a read error. This chain joins TRBV5-1 and TRBJ2-3; TRBD2 matches at 7 bases. CDR3 size: 15 residues. CDR1 and CDR2 (germline): SGHRS, YFSETQ. The CDR3 here is CSRFTRERSTDTQYF. As DNA, the CDR3 is TGCTCCAGGTTTACGCGGGAGAGAAGCACAGATACGCAGTATTTT.

This clonotype showed up many times. The J gene is TRBJ2-1, the V gene TRBV14, with D maybe TRBD2 (5 bases). There are 11 residues in the CDR3. Deletions cut 4 bases from V and 10 bases from J, with 8 bases between. In germline, CDR1 is SGHDN, CDR2 FVKESK. CDR3 nucleotide sequence: TGTGCCAGCAGCCTTGACTACGAGCAGTTCTTC. This codes for CASSLDYEQFF.

With regard to this clonotype: With a much larger clone just one base away, this may be a read error. Lacking the conserved final phenylalanine or tryptophan, this CDR3 likely reflects a read error. The chain couples TRBV6-5 to TRBJ2-7; D not resolved. V was clipped by 4 bases and J by 5 bases, with 18 bases between them. Germline values: CDR1 MNHEY, CDR2 SVGAGI. This CDR3 is built from 15 residues. The chain's CDR3 is CASSSTSEPFNEQYL. DNA for the CDR3: TGTGCCAGCAGTTCGACATCGGAGCCCTTTAACGAGCAGTACCTC.

This clonotype was found many times. The J gene is TRBJ1-2, the V gene TRBV12-3 or TRBV12-4; D remains ambiguous. Trimming shortened V by 2 bases and J by 3 bases, and 10 bases separated the two germline ends. The length of the CDR3 is 14 residues. The CDR3 spells CASSLLGVHYGYTF. As DNA, the CDR3 is TGTGCCAGCAGTTTACTGGGAGTGCACTATGGCTACACCTTC.

The chain carries TRBV7-9 and TRBJ2-2, with a tentative D call TRBD2 (7 bases). This CDR3 is 15 amino acids long. The V end lost 7 bases, the J end lost 4 bases, and 16 bases lay between the germline ends. Germline-derived CDR1 and CDR2 are SEHNR and FQNEAQ (reference sequence). For the CDR3, the DNA is TGTGCCAGCACCCTGGGGGCTAGCGGCACCGGGGAGCTGTTTTTT. This codes for CASTLGASGTGELFF. The variable domain in full, completed from reference TRBV7-9 and TRBJ2-2, reads DTGVSQNPRHKITKRGQNVTFRCDPISEHNRLYWYRQTLGQGPEFLTYFQNEAQLEKSRLLSDRFSAERPKGSFSTLEIQRTEQGDSAMYLCASTLGASGTGELFFGEGSRLTVL.

A few counts support this clonotype. This rearrangement joins TRBV10-3 to TRBJ2-2, with 8 bases aligning to TRBD1. The CDR3 has 18 amino acids. With 5 bases clipped from V and 6 bases from J, the junction kept 17 bases outside the gene matches. The germline CDR1 and CDR2 sequences are ENHRY and SYGVKD. CDR3 in DNA: TGTGCCATCAGTAGGCGACAGGGGTCGGTAGGACTGGCCGGGGAGCTGTTTTTT. Its translation: CAISRRQGSVGLAGELFF.

The sample holds many counts of this clonotype. The genes are TRBV7-8 and TRBJ2-3, with a weak D call TRBD1 (6 bases). The V gene's germline CDR1 is SGHVS and CDR2 FQNEAQ. The length of the CDR3 is 15 residues. V was trimmed by 5 bases and J by 2 bases, leaving 14 bases between them. The CDR3 DNA reads as TGTGCCAGCAGCGTCGGACAGCTAACCACAGATACGCAGTATTTT. Its protein product is CASSVGQLTTDTQYF.

This clonotype has just a few counts. The genes are TRBV7-9 and TRBJ1-1, with 9 nucleotides matching TRBD1. CDR1 and CDR2 from the germline V gene are SEHNR and FQNEAQ (reference sequence). The CDR3 is 17 amino acids. Trimming cost V 5 bases and J 12 bases; bases outside gene matches: 22. CDR3 bases: TGTGCCAGCAGCGGACCTGGTCCTACAGGACAGGGGATATTAACTTTCTTT. The encoded protein is CASSGPGPTGQGILTFF.

This sequence joins TRBV20-1 and TRBJ2-7, with 7 bases fitting TRBD2. This CDR3 is 13 amino acids long. Trimming cost V 4 bases and J 2 bases; bases outside gene matches: 5. From germline, CDR1 is DFQATT and CDR2 SNEGSKA (reference sequence). The CDR3 spells CSAIKRGTYEQYF. DNA of the CDR3: TGCAGTGCTATAAAGCGGGGAACCTACGAGCAGTACTTC.

The sample holds a few counts of this clonotype. The chain joins TRBV4-1 to TRBJ2-7; D is unresolved. The CDR3 is 17 residues long. Trimming left V 2 bases short and J 4 bases short, with 21 bases between. Looked up from germline, CDR1 is MGHRA and CDR2 is YSYEKL. In nucleotides, the CDR3 is TGCGCCAGCAGCCAACTTGAGGAGTTCGTGGGCGGTTACGAGCAGTACTTC. The encoded protein is CASSQLEEFVGGYEQYF.

Only a few counts were recorded for this clonotype. The chain uses TRBV18 and TRBJ2-3; 8 nucleotides align to TRBD1. The CDR3 length is 16 residues. Germline CDR1 KGHSH, CDR2 LQKENI. The J segment lost 5 bases and the V segment lost 2 bases, leaving 9 bases of the junction unmatched. CDR3 in DNA: TGTGCCAGCTCACCAACGACAGGGGCGGTTGGAGATACGCAGTATTTT. Translating it yields CASSPTTGAVGDTQYF.